The sequence of this T cell receptor beta chain was determined in a study of cytomegalovirus exposure and HLA in healthy donors. Between the trimmed V and J ends, which lost 4 bases and 2 bases, there was a span of 9 bases. The CDR3 has 13 amino acids. The V gene's germline CDR1 is MNHEY and CDR2 SMNVEV (reference sequence). The PCR was carried out with 60 Vbeta primers and 13 Jbeta primers. Libraries were prepared by immunoSEQ multiplex PCR; TCRdb keeps only in-frame clonotypes and omits some of them. Counted here are some 270,000 clones, around nine tenths occurring once; the ten biggest clones make up 1.5% to 2%.

V and J are TRBV27 and TRBJ2-7; the D is unclear. This receptor was obtained from a girl under 10 years old in good health and CMV-seronegative. Sequences were obtained from PBMCs. The CDR3 DNA reads TGTGCCAGCAGTTCCCGACTCCCCTACGAGCAGTACTTC. Amino acid sequence: CASSSRLPYEQYF.